These 27 T cell receptor beta chains were sequenced from one sample in a study of Tregs in tolerant kidney transplant recipients. Method: immunoSEQ multiplex PCR; TCRdb's copy keeps in-frame clones and lacks some. This sample carries about 240,000 clones, 80% to 85% of them seen once, and the ten largest clones take over 0.5%. The sequencing sample was made of CD4+ T cells from blood. These receptor sequences come from a human donor in good health.

This chain links TRBV7-6 with TRBJ2-3; TRBD1 matches at 8 bases. This CDR3 has 17 amino acids. The V and J ends lost 2 bases and 5 bases, in that order; junction bases with no gene match: 12. Germline CDR1 reads SGHVS; CDR2 reads FNYEAQ. CDR3 in DNA: TGTGCCAGCAGCTTAATGTCCCAGGGGGCTGCTGGAGATACGCAGTATTTT. This translates into CASSLMSQGAAGDTQYF.

This chain connects TRBV13 to TRBJ2-7, with D unclear. Germline V gives CDR1 PRHDT, CDR2 FYEKMQ (reference sequence). Trimming cost V 0 bases and J 0 bases, with 12 bases left between them. The CDR3 runs 16 residues. The CDR3 here is CASSLGVYKSSYEQYF. The CDR3 DNA reads as TGTGCCAGCAGCTTAGGTGTCTATAAAAGCTCCTACGAGCAGTACTTC.

The V gene is TRBV5-1, the J gene TRBJ2-7; TRBD2 agrees at 11 bases. CDR1 and CDR2 from the germline V gene are SGHRS and YFSETQ. The CDR3 has 16 amino acids. With 4 bases clipped from V and 3 bases from J, the junction kept 9 bases outside the gene matches. The CDR3 DNA reads as TGCGCCAGCAGCCCAGGGACTAGCGGAAAAATCTACGAGCAGTACTTC. Its protein is CASSPGTSGKIYEQYF.

The chain carries TRBV10-2 and TRBJ2-7; 9 nucleotides align to TRBD2. Trimming at V came to 4 bases and at J to 5 bases, leaving 6 bases not matched to a gene. This CDR3 region has 14 residues. The germline gives CDR1 WSHSY, CDR2 SAAADI. Here the CDR3 DNA reads TGCGCCAGCAGTGCGCGGGAGGGCCTGAACGAGCAGTACTTC. Its protein is CASSAREGLNEQYF.

This clone was found a few times. Compared with germline, one end of the junction differs, possibly owing to a read error. The V call is TRBV7-7, the J call TRBJ2-5; tentatively, D is TRBD1 or TRBD2 (6 bases each). CDR1 is SSHAT and CDR2 is FNYEAQ in the germline V gene (reference sequence). CDR3 length: 13 amino acids. CDR3 in amino acids: CASSPGGAETQYF. CDR3 nucleotides: TGTGCTAGCAGCCCCGGGGGCGCGGAGACCCAGTACTTC.

The J gene is TRBJ2-5, the V gene TRBV7-8; D is perhaps TRBD2 (5 bases). The closer fit of TRBJ2-7 to the DNA end suggests the J call may be wrong. Germline V gives CDR1 SGHVS, CDR2 FQNEAQ. The CDR3 length is 14 residues. Here the CDR3 reads CASSLPRGSYEQYF. CDR3 nucleotide sequence: TGTGCCAGCAGCTTACCCAGAGGGTCCTACGAGCAGTACTTC.

With respect to this clone: One end of the junction does not line up with germline, which may come from a read error. V gene TRBV7-7 combines with J gene TRBJ2-1; D tentatively reads TRBD1 or TRBD2 (6 bases each). CDR3 size: 13 residues. Germline-derived CDR1 and CDR2 are SSHAT and FNYEAQ (reference sequence). This chain's CDR3 is CASSLGGNAEQFF. Written as DNA, the CDR3 is TGTGCTAGCAGCTTAGGGGGGAACGCTGAGCAGTTCTTC.

V and J are TRBV7-9 and TRBJ1-5; D is possibly TRBD1 (5 bases). Germline V lookup: CDR1 SEHNR, CDR2 FQNEAQ (reference sequence). The CDR3 contains 14 residues. The ends were cut back, 5 bases at V and 9 bases at J, with 17 bases in the middle. The CDR3 reads CASSKGTDSGPQHF. CDR3 coding DNA: TGTGCCAGCAGCAAAGGGACGGACTCAGGGCCCCAGCATTTT.

The chain uses TRBV7-2 and TRBJ2-1; 9 bases match TRBD1. Germline V CDR1 and CDR2: SGHTA, FQGNSA. The CDR3 is 17 amino acids. The V segment lost 0 bases and the J segment 6 bases; nucleotides outside the gene matches: 9. The CDR3: CASSLALGQGLINEQFF. The CDR3 nucleotides are TGTGCCAGCAGCTTAGCGTTGGGACAGGGTTTGATCAATGAGCAGTTCTTC.

CDR3 in DNA: TGCAGTGCTATATCCTCCTACGAGCAGTACTTC. Encoded protein: CSAISSYEQYF. The chain combines TRBV20-1 with TRBJ2-5; D gene unclear. The DNA matches TRBJ2-7 better at its end, which makes the J call doubtful. Germline V CDR1 and CDR2: DFQATT, SNEGSKA (reference sequence). The CDR3 totals 11 residues.

A remark on this clone: Other DNA sequences within the sample encode an identical CDR3. The chain joins TRBV7-2 to TRBJ2-7; no firm D call. CDR1 is SGHTA and CDR2 is FQGNSA in the germline V gene. The CDR3 consists of 13 residues. V lost 5 bases and J lost 2, with 10 bases in between. CDR3 sequence (DNA): TGTGCCAGCAGCCTATGGGATCCCTACGAGCAGTACTTC. Residues: CASSLWDPYEQYF.

V and J are TRBV15 and TRBJ1-6; D might be TRBD1 (6 bases). The CDR3 is 17 residues long. CDR1 and CDR2 from the germline V gene are LNHNV and YYDKDF (reference sequence). Between the trimmed V and J ends, which lost 0 bases and 7 bases, there was a span of 16 bases. The DNA for the CDR3 is TGTGCCACCAGCAGAGATTTGGGGGGCGCGTGGAATTCACCCCTCCACTTT. It translates to CATSRDLGGAWNSPLHF.

The chain joins TRBV6-5 to TRBJ1-1, with no clear D. CDR1 is MNHEY and CDR2 is SVGAGI in the germline V gene. The CDR3 consists of 15 residues. V dropped 6 bases and J dropped 3 bases, with 17 bases sitting between them. The CDR3 DNA reads TGTGCCAGCAGAGACGGCACGAGACGAGACACTGAAGCTTTCTTT. Residues: CASRDGTRRDTEAFF.

This rearrangement joins TRBV7-2 to TRBJ1-4; 8 bases are shared with TRBD1. CDR1 and CDR2 (germline): SGHTA, FQGNSA. V trimming: 7 bases; J trimming: 8 bases; junction bases outside the gene matches: 6. CDR3 length: 13 amino acids. CDR3 sequence reads: CASNGQGREKLFF. The CDR3 nucleotides are TGTGCCAGCAACGGACAGGGCAGGGAAAAACTGTTTTTT. Drawing the rest from reference TRBV7-2 and TRBJ1-4, the complete variable domain is GAGVSQSPSNKVTEKGKDVELRCDPISGHTALYWYRQSLGQGLEFLIYFQGNSAPDKSGLPSDRFSAERTGGSVSTLTIQRTQQEDSAVYLCASNGQGREKLFFGSGTQLSVL.

The chain carries TRBV10-2 and TRBJ2-1; 8 bases fit TRBD2. V was pared by 3 bases and J by 5 bases, with 6 bases of the junction left unmatched. This CDR3 is 15 amino acids long. Germline CDR1 and CDR2: WSHSY and SAAADI. The chain's CDR3 is CASSDPGTRDNEQFF. The CDR3 DNA reads TGCGCCAGCAGTGACCCCGGGACTAGAGACAATGAGCAGTTCTTC.

The chain joins TRBV6-6 to TRBJ2-7; weak D call: TRBD1 (6 bases). The CDR3 sequence is 13 residues long. Trimming left V 6 bases short and J 5 bases short, with 14 bases between. Germline assignment: CDR1 MNHNY and CDR2 SVGAGI (reference sequence). Here the CDR3 DNA reads TGTGCCAGCAGCCCCAACCAGGGGCACGAGCAGTACTTC. Amino acid sequence: CASSPNQGHEQYF.

The chain uses TRBV4-2 and TRBJ1-4; 7 nucleotides agree with TRBD1. The CDR3 is 15 residues long. Losses at the gene ends were 2 bases for V and 4 bases for J; bases not matched to a gene: 4. The germline V gene has CDR1 LGHNA and CDR2 YNFKEQ. CDR3 DNA sequence: TGTGCCAGCAGCCAATTAGGGACAGTTAATGAAAAACTGTTTTTT. Translating it yields CASSQLGTVNEKLFF.

The CDR3 here is CASSYYGNTEAFF. The CDR3 DNA reads as TGTGCCAGCAGTTACTACGGGAACACTGAAGCTTTCTTT. The V and J genes are TRBV6-5 and TRBJ1-1; no firm D call. V was trimmed by 1 base and J by 1 base, leaving 4 bases between them. CDR1 is MNHEY and CDR2 is SVGAGI in the germline V gene. The CDR3 sequence is 13 residues long.

In DNA form, the CDR3 reads TGTGCCAGCAGTGACAACCCGGGGGGGCCGTTGGTAGATACGCAGTATTTT. As protein: CASSDNPGGPLVDTQYF. This sequence joins TRBV25-1 and TRBJ2-3; 8 bases agree with TRBD2. V shed 3 bases, J shed 5 bases, and the junction held 13 bases outside the gene matches. CDR1 MGHDK and CDR2 SYGVNS come from the germline V gene. CDR3 length: 17 residues.

This chain connects TRBV5-1 to TRBJ1-1; tentatively, D is TRBD1 (5 bases). CDR1 SGHRS and CDR2 YFSETQ come from the germline V gene. The ends were cut back, 4 bases at V and 2 bases at J, with 12 bases in the middle. The CDR3 contains 14 residues. As DNA, the CDR3 is TGCGCCAGCAGCCCCGGGACGGGAAACACTGAAGCTTTCTTT. Protein product: CASSPGTGNTEAFF.

The V and J genes are TRBV7-2 and TRBJ2-2; 11 positions agree with TRBD1. The germline CDR1 and CDR2 sequences are SGHTA and FQGNSA. Trimming removed 5 bases from V and 7 bases from J; junction bases left unmatched: 9. The length of the CDR3 is 16 residues. This CDR3 reads CASSGRTGGGIGELFF. CDR3 DNA sequence: TGTGCCAGCAGCGGACGGACAGGGGGCGGCATCGGGGAGCTGTTTTTT. Filled out from reference TRBV7-2 and TRBJ2-2, the complete variable domain reads GAGVSQSPSNKVTEKGKDVELRCDPISGHTALYWYRQSLGQGLEFLIYFQGNSAPDKSGLPSDRFSAERTGGSVSTLTIQRTQQEDSAVYLCASSGRTGGGIGELFFGEGSRLTVL.

The chain uses TRBV5-1 and TRBJ2-7; no definite D call. Germline V gene sequence: CDR1 SGHRS, CDR2 YFSETQ. Trimming stripped 4 bases from V and 7 bases from J, with 18 bases between. This CDR3 comprises 14 residues. CDR3 sequence (DNA): TGCGCCAGCAGCCTTCCGGACGGCCTAGGAGAGCAGTACTTC. Translation gives CASSLPDGLGEQYF. Supplemented by reference TRBV5-1 and TRBJ2-7, the full variable domain reads KAGVTQTPRYLIKTRGQQVTLSCSPISGHRSVSWYQQTPGQGLQFLFEYFSETQRNKGNFPGRFSGRQFSNSRSEMNVSTLELGDSALYLCASSLPDGLGEQYFGPGTRLTVT.

V gene TRBV14 combines with J gene TRBJ1-5; D is ambiguous. The V gene lost 3 bases and the J gene lost 1 base, with 22 bases spanning the gap. Germline CDR1 reads SGHDN; CDR2 reads FVKESK. The CDR3 contains 19 residues. The CDR3 sequence is CASSQDFGGDSDSNQPQHF. CDR3 in DNA: TGTGCCAGCAGCCAGGACTTCGGAGGTGATTCTGACAGCAATCAGCCCCAGCATTTT.

Written as DNA, the CDR3 is TGTGCCAGCAGCCCCCGCCGAGGGCCAATTAATTCACCCCTCCACTTT. Residues: CASSPRRGPINSPLHF. The J gene is TRBJ1-6, the V gene TRBV14, with D unclear. V lost 4 bases, J lost 6 bases, and 16 bases lay in between. This CDR3 comprises 16 residues. Germline CDR1 is SGHDN and CDR2 is FVKESK.

The V and J genes are TRBV30 and TRBJ1-2; 9 nucleotides agree with TRBD1. The length of the CDR3 is 16 residues. Germline assignment: CDR1 GTSNPN and CDR2 SVGIG (reference sequence). The J segment lost 3 bases and the V segment lost 2 bases, leaving 10 bases of the junction unmatched. The CDR3 DNA is TGTGCCTGGAGTCCCTACCCTGACAGGGGGGACTATGGCTACACCTTC. This translates into CAWSPYPDRGDYGYTF.

This sequence joins TRBV19 and TRBJ2-3; the D is unclear. This CDR3 spans 14 amino acids. V was pared by 1 base and J by 1 base, with 6 bases between. Germline values: CDR1 LNHDA, CDR2 SQIVND (reference sequence). The CDR3 DNA is TGTGCCAGTAGTATAGTCTTTGGCACAGATACGCAGTATTTT. Translation: CASSIVFGTDTQYF.

This chain joins TRBV19 and TRBJ1-2; TRBD1 matches 10 bases. The trim removed 3 bases at V and 3 bases at J, leaving 19 bases unmatched. The CDR3 runs 20 residues. Germline-derived CDR1 and CDR2 are LNHDA and SQIVND (reference sequence). The CDR3 loop reads CASSIVFPLGGTGAYYGYTF. The DNA of the CDR3 is TGTGCCAGTAGTATCGTGTTCCCTCTCGGCGGGACAGGGGCGTACTATGGCTACACCTTC.